This T cell receptor beta chain was sequenced for a study of shared clonotypes between healthy human individuals. Findings and caveats of the study: Sequencing of the sorted subsets was shown by rarefaction to be incomplete despite large depth.

Assay: immunoSEQ multiplex PCR; the TCRdb copy retains only in-frame clones and omits some. The repertoire holds a few million clones, with roughly 92% as singletons. With regard to this clone: Antigen: not known.

The trim removed 7 bases at V and 9 bases at J, leaving 17 bases unmatched. The CDR3 contains 15 residues. From germline, CDR1 is SGHRS and CDR2 YFSETQ. Sequenced sample: naive CD4+ T cells from PBMCs. Subset defined: CD45RA+ positively selected. V usage is TRBV5-1 and J usage is TRBJ2-5; 8 positions agree with TRBD2. The TCR sequence derives from a man between 18 and 29 years old in good health. Some clones in this sample may be carry-over from other donors' samples. The CDR3, as DNA: TGCGCCAGCTCTCTGCAGACTAGCGAGCAAGAAGCCCAGTACTTC. Protein product: CASSLQTSEQEAQYF. Variable domain in full (rest from reference TRBV5-1 and TRBJ2-5): KAGVTQTPRYLIKTRGQQVTLSCSPISGHRSVSWYQQTPGQGLQFLFEYFSETQRNKGNFPGRFSGRQFSNSRSEMNVSTLELGDSALYLCASSLQTSEQEAQYFGPGTRLLVL.